Described below is a single T cell receptor (beta chain) sequence and its context. No antigen is known for it. TCRdb's copy holds only in-frame clones and misses some; the assay was immunoSEQ multiplex PCR. This table holds roughly 15,000 clones, around 65% found once. J lost 3 bases, V lost 4 bases, and 4 bases had no gene match. CDR3 length equals 14 residues. In germline, CDR1 is SGHTA, CDR2 FQGNSA. The data were taken from a study of tumor-infiltrating lymphocytes in localized non-small cell lung cancer. In the study overall: The cohort mixed smokers and never-smokers, several histologies, and some post-neoadjuvant-chemotherapy samples. Each patient gave resected tumor and non-adjacent uninvolved lung tissue. Study-wide points: Different pieces of the same tissue went to different assays, confounding technical variation with intratumor heterogeneity.

The chain carries TRBV7-2 and TRBJ1-1; 8 bases fit TRBD1. This clonotype was obtained from a human donor with non-small cell lung cancer. The sequenced sample consisted of uninvolved lung tissue not adjacent to the tumor. The CDR3 DNA is TGTGCCAGCAGCTCACAGGGGGGTCACACTGAAGCTTTCTTT. This codes for CASSSQGGHTEAFF.